Reported below is one T cell receptor beta chain. The CDR3 totals 14 residues. Germline CDR1 is ENHRY and CDR2 is SYGVKD. These data originate in a study of shared clonotypes between healthy human individuals. Produced via immunoSEQ multiplex PCR; TCRdb's table is partial and in-frame only. In the table there are fewer than 650,000 clones, around 80% of which are singletons. Donors had no recently reported acute infections or vaccinations and were HIV-negative. The sequence was collected from a woman aged 40 to 50 in good health. Some clones in this sample may be carry-over from other donors' samples. The sample was PBMCs. The V gene is TRBV10-3, the J gene TRBJ2-5; 10 bases agree with TRBD1. The end of the DNA aligns better with TRBJ2-7, so the J call may be wrong. CDR3 coding DNA: TGTGCCATCAGGGACAGGGGGGATTCCTACGAGCAGTACTTC. Its protein is CAIRDRGDSYEQYF.